This T cell receptor beta chain came from a study of technical replicates of blood from four donors. Profiled with immunoSEQ multiplex PCR; TCRdb holds only in-frame clones, not every one. The table shows some 83,000 clones, with around 94% occurring only once. Germline V gene sequence: CDR1 PRHDT, CDR2 FYEKMQ (reference sequence). The junction had 11 bases not matched to a gene; V was cut back by 4 bases and J by 4 bases. This CDR3 is 17 amino acids long. This rearrangement joins TRBV13 to TRBJ2-7; TRBD2 matches 12 bases. Sequenced input: T cells isolated from PBMCs. This TCR came from a human donor in good health. Here the CDR3 DNA reads TGTGCCAGCAGCTCAACAGGTACGGGACTAGCGGGTTACGAGCAGTACTTC. Translated, it gives CASSSTGTGLAGYEQYF.